This is a list of T cell receptor beta chains from one sample in a study of blood T cell repertoires in COVID-19. The protocol was immunoSEQ multiplex PCR, while the TCRdb copy is restricted to in-frame clones and leaves out a portion. This sample has about 310,000 clones, with around 90% found just once. The sequenced sample was peripheral blood. Every receptor here comes from a man aged 50 to 60 with active or convalescent COVID-19. CDR3s include the opening cysteine and the closing phenylalanine or tryptophan. D genes are given only for firm matches. Clone size appears in some rows only: once, few, many, or a class for an expanded clone.

J	D	length	size	V	CDR3	DNA
TRBJ2-2	TRBD2	16	.	TRBV28	CASSPFGTSVTGELFF	TGTGCCAGCAGTCCTTTCGGGACTAGCGTAACCGGGGAGCTGTTTTTT
TRBJ2-7	.	12	.	TRBV6-5	CASRTGPYEQYF	TGTGCCAGCAGGACTGGCCCCTACGAGCAGTACTTC
TRBJ2-3	TRBD2	17	once	TRBV5-4	CASSLGASGRKTDTQYF	TGTGCCAGCAGCTTGGGGGCCAGCGGGAGGAAGACAGATACGCAGTATTTT
TRBJ1-2	TRBD1	14	.	TRBV7-2	CASSSNRGQDGYTF	TGTGCCAGCAGCTCGAACAGGGGGCAAGATGGCTACACCTTC
TRBJ2-3	.	18	.	TRBV5-6	CASSLSRLRTYLTDTQYF	TGTGCCAGCAGCTTGTCACGTCTCCGGACATACCTCACAGATACGCAGTATTTT
TRBJ2-1	TRBD2	13	.	TRBV14	CASKGLADIGQFF	TGTGCCAGCAAGGGACTAGCGGACATAGGGCAGTTCTTC
TRBJ1-4	TRBD1	16	.	TRBV7-9	CASSPGTGPTNEKLFF	TGTGCCAGCAGCCCCGGGACAGGGCCAACTAATGAAAAACTGTTTTTT
TRBJ1-1	.	13	.	TRBV29-1	CSVGGVLNTEAFF	TGCAGCGTTGGGGGGGTTCTGAACACTGAAGCTTTCTTT
TRBJ2-2	.	14	once	TRBV24-1	CATSPAGATGELFF	TGTGCCACCAGTCCCGCGGGGGCCACCGGGGAGCTGTTTTTT
TRBJ2-5	TRBD2	15	.	TRBV10-3	CAISESSSGKETQYF	TGTGCCATCAGTGAGTCTTCTAGCGGGAAAGAGACCCAGTACTTC
TRBJ2-2	TRBD2	16	.	TRBV5-4	CASSLGGRADTGELFF	TGTGCCAGCAGCTTAGGCGGGAGGGCCGACACCGGGGAGCTGTTTTTT
TRBJ1-5	.	16	once	TRBV6-1	CASSETDVRSNQPQHF	TGTGCCAGCAGCGAAACCGACGTGAGGAGCAATCAGCCCCAGCATTTT
TRBJ1-2	.	12	.	TRBV28	CASKGRVYWSTF	TGTGCCAGCAAAGGCCGGGTCTACTGGTCCACCTTC
TRBJ2-7	TRBD1	15	.	TRBV4-1	CASSQTSGGVHEQYF	TGCGCCAGCAGCCAAACCTCAGGGGGCGTCCACGAGCAGTACTTC
TRBJ2-7	.	18	few	TRBV28	CASSSPYATSGISYEQYF	TGTGCCAGCAGTTCACCCTACGCCACAAGCGGAATCTCCTACGAGCAGTACTTC
TRBJ1-1	.	14	.	TRBV27	CASTQVPPGTEAFF	TGTGCCAGCACCCAAGTTCCCCCGGGGACTGAAGCTTTCTTT
TRBJ2-3	TRBD2	14	.	TRBV30	CAWSVRGRGGTQYF	TGTGCCTGGAGTGTACGTGGGAGGGGTGGTACGCAGTATTTT
TRBJ1-6	.	13	.	TRBV2	CASSEGSGLTLHF	TGTGCCAGCAGTGAAGGGTCGGGATTGACCCTCCACTTT
TRBJ2-4	.	17	.	TRBV2	CASSEAGGSLSPNIQYF	TGTGCCAGCAGTGAAGCGGGAGGATCACTCAGTCCAAACATTCAGTACTTC
TRBJ2-7	.	12	.	TRBV12-3/TRBV12-4	CASSEYRVWQYF	TGTGCCAGCAGTGAATACAGGGTCTGGCAGTACTTC
TRBJ1-1	TRBD1	14	.	TRBV10-3	CATRRTGMNTEAFF	TGTGCCACGCGCAGGACAGGCATGAACACTGAAGCTTTCTTT
TRBJ2-7	TRBD1	14	.	TRBV5-1	CASSGGQGQYEQYF	TGCGCCAGCAGCGGGGGACAGGGGCAGTACGAGCAGTACTTC
TRBJ1-5	TRBD1	17	.	TRBV5-6	CASSFSPGTGANQPQHF	TGTGCCAGCAGCTTCAGTCCCGGGACAGGGGCCAATCAGCCCCAGCATTTT
TRBJ1-1	.	12	once	TRBV29-1	CSVARRDTEAFF	TGCAGCGTTGCTAGGCGGGACACTGAAGCTTTCTTT
TRBJ2-3	.	16	.	TRBV6-1	CASSEAHGNRDDTQYF	TGTGCCAGCAGTGAAGCTCACGGGAACCGAGACGATACGCAGTATTTT
TRBJ1-4	.	13	.	TRBV30	CAWRPQGQEKLFF	TGTGCCTGGAGACCGCAGGGCCAGGAAAAACTGTTTTTT
TRBJ2-3	.	14	.	TRBV2	CASIEGGSTDTQYF	TGTGCCAGCATTGAGGGGGGGAGCACAGATACGCAGTATTTT
TRBJ1-2	.	13	.	TRBV4-3	CASGQKVNYGYTF	TGCGCCAGCGGGCAGAAAGTTAACTATGGCTACACCTTC
TRBJ2-1	TRBD2	19	.	TRBV11-2	CASSPRPALAGGPRGEQFF	TGTGCCAGCAGCCCCCGCCCTGCCCTAGCGGGGGGGCCACGAGGTGAGCAGTTCTTC